The 13 T cell receptor beta chains given below trace back to one sample, sequenced in a study of CD8+CD57+ T cells in acquired aplastic anemia. Genomic DNA was employed as the template in profiling TCR beta VDJ and CDR3. TCRdb re-called the reads with MiXCR, one entry per CDR3 protein. The sample lists about 210,000 distinct CDR3 sequences, approximately 60% occurring once. Sequencing used sorted CD4+, CD8+, or CD8+CD57+ T cells (not recorded which) from PBMCs. Receptor source: a human donor in good health.

This clonotype has just a few counts. The chain joins TRBV20-1 to TRBJ2-5, with D possibly called TRBD1 or TRBD2 (5 bases each). Germline values: CDR1 DFQATT, CDR2 SNEGSKA (reference sequence). V was clipped by 5 bases and J by 5 bases, with 15 bases between them. The CDR3 is 13 residues long. For the CDR3, the DNA is TGCAGTGCTGACTCACCGGGACGGGAGACCCAGTACTTC. The encoded protein is CSADSPGRETQYF.

This clonotype showed up many times. The J gene is TRBJ2-7, the V gene TRBV14; D is perhaps TRBD1 (6 bases). The CDR3 contains 14 residues. V lost 4 bases and J 9 bases, leaving 19 bases between the germline ends. Looked up from germline, CDR1 is SGHDN and CDR2 is FVKESK. The CDR3: CASSPLQGTVGQYF. DNA of the CDR3: TGTGCCAGCAGCCCCCTACAGGGAACCGTGGGGCAGTACTTC.

V usage is TRBV20-1 and J usage is TRBJ2-7; the match to TRBD2 covers 11 bases. Germline values: CDR1 DFQATT, CDR2 SNEGSKA (reference sequence). With 3 bases clipped from V and 2 bases from J, the junction kept 3 bases outside the gene matches. The CDR3 sequence is 14 residues long. CDR3 loop: CSASPSGGTYEQYF. The CDR3 DNA is TGCAGTGCTAGTCCTAGCGGGGGGACCTACGAGCAGTACTTC.

The V and J genes are TRBV29-1 and TRBJ2-7, with TRBD1 as a possible D gene (6 bases). Germline CDR1 SQVTM, CDR2 ANQGSEA. This CDR3 is built from 13 residues. V lost 6 bases and J lost 5, with 17 bases in between. CDR3 sequence: CSVVFRGMNEQYF. CDR3 nucleotides: TGCAGCGTCGTATTCAGGGGTATGAACGAGCAGTACTTC.

The chain carries TRBV10-3 and TRBJ1-2; TRBD1 might be the D (5 bases). CDR3 size: 14 residues. The V end lost 2 bases, the J end lost 6 bases, and 13 bases lay between the germline ends. Germline CDR1 and CDR2: ENHRY and SYGVKD. CDR3 bases: TGTGCCATCAGTGAGACGGCAGGGCAAGATGGCTACACCTTC. Translating it yields CAISETAGQDGYTF.

The chain has TRBV7-8 and TRBJ2-3; D might be TRBD1 or TRBD2, each matching 5 bases. Germline values: CDR1 SGHVS, CDR2 FQNEAQ. V lost 5 bases and J lost 2, with 26 bases in between. The CDR3 is made up of 19 amino acids. CDR3 bases: TGTGCCAGCAGCCCCCTTTTCGGCCAGGGACCCAAAAACACAGATACGCAGTATTTT. This codes for CASSPLFGQGPKNTDTQYF.

Points on this clonotype: The CDR3 does not close with the conserved phenylalanine or tryptophan, likely indicating a read error. The V gene is TRBV4-3, the J gene TRBJ1-4; D is ambiguous. Germline values: CDR1 LGHNA, CDR2 YSLEER. The CDR3 runs 16 residues. With 0 bases removed from V and 8 bases from J, the gap between germline ends came to 16 bases. In nucleotides, the CDR3 is TGCGCCAGCAGCCAAGATTCAATAGGGCACGAAGAAAAACTGTTTCTT. Translation gives CASSQDSIGHEEKLFL.

There are a few counts of this clonotype. The rearrangement links TRBV9 to TRBJ2-1, with D perhaps TRBD1 (5 bases). The CDR3 contains 15 residues. Between the trimmed V and J ends, which lost 7 bases and 4 bases, there was a span of 18 bases. Germline CDR1 and CDR2: SGDLS and YYNGEE. The CDR3 spells CASSPLPDRYNEQFF. The CDR3 coding sequence is TGTGCCAGCTCACCCCTACCCGACAGATACAATGAGCAGTTCTTC.

The gene calls are TRBV19 and TRBJ1-2, with a possible D match to TRBD1 (5 bases). Trimming took 6 bases from V and 4 from J, leaving 12 bases between them. The CDR3 runs 13 residues. Germline CDR1 reads LNHDA; CDR2 reads SQIVND (reference sequence). CDR3 sequence reads: CASSMDTVYGYTF. The CDR3 DNA reads TGTGCCAGTAGCATGGACACAGTCTATGGCTACACCTTC.

The CDR3 sequence is CASSRPVQGAAYEQYF. The CDR3 DNA follows: TGTGCCAGCAGCCGTCCAGTCCAGGGGGCGGCCTACGAGCAGTACTTC. The chain joins TRBV12-3 or TRBV12-4 to TRBJ2-7; 8 bases align to TRBD1. Losses at the gene ends were 6 bases for V and 2 bases for J; bases not matched to a gene: 12. The CDR3 has 16 amino acids.

The chain joins TRBV7-9 to TRBJ2-1; D possibly corresponds to TRBD1 (6 bases). Germline values: CDR1 SEHNR, CDR2 FQNEAQ (reference sequence). V was shortened by 3 bases and J by 3 bases, with 18 bases between the two germline ends. CDR3 size: 17 residues. CDR3 sequence reads: CASSLLRGFSVYNEQFF. The CDR3 DNA is TGTGCCAGCAGCTTGTTAAGGGGGTTTTCGGTCTACAATGAGCAGTTCTTC. Supplemented by reference TRBV7-9 and TRBJ2-1, the full variable domain reads DTGVSQNPRHKITKRGQNVTFRCDPISEHNRLYWYRQTLGQGPEFLTYFQNEAQLEKSRLLSDRFSAERPKGSFSTLEIQRTEQGDSAMYLCASSLLRGFSVYNEQFFGPGTRLTVL.

This clonotype has a handful of counts. The rearrangement joins TRBV7-9 to TRBJ1-3; no firm D call. The CDR3 has 13 residues. The V gene lost 6 bases and the J gene lost 0 bases, with 6 bases spanning the gap. In germline, CDR1 is SEHNR, CDR2 FQNEAQ (reference sequence). The CDR3 nucleotides read TGTGCCAGCAGTCGATACTCTGGAAACACCATATATTTT. Translating gives CASSRYSGNTIYF.

The chain employs TRBV6-5 and TRBJ2-1, with 9 bases lining up with TRBD1. Germline values: CDR1 MNHEY, CDR2 SVGAGI. The V segment lost 5 bases and the J segment 1 base; nucleotides outside the gene matches: 6. There are 16 residues in the CDR3. CDR3 bases: TGTGCCAGCAGTAGGACAGGGGCAGTTTCCTACAATGAGCAGTTCTTC. It yields the protein CASSRTGAVSYNEQFF.